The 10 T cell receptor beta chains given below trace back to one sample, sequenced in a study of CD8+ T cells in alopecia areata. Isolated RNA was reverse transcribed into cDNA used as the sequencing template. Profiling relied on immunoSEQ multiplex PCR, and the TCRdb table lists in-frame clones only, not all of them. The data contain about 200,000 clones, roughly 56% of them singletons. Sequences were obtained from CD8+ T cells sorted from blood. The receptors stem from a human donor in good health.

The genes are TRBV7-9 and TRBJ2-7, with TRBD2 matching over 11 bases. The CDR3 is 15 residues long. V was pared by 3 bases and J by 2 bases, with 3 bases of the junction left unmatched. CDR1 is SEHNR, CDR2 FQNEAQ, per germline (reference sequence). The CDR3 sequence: CASSFSGGGPYEQYF. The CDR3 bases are TGTGCCAGCAGCTTTAGCGGGGGGGGACCCTACGAGCAGTACTTC.

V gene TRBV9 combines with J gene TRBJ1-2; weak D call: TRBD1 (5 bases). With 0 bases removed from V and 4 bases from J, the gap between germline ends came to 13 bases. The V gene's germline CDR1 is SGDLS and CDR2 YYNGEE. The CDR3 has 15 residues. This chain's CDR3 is CASSVAGDEGYGYTF. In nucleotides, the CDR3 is TGTGCCAGCAGCGTAGCGGGGGATGAGGGCTATGGCTACACCTTC.

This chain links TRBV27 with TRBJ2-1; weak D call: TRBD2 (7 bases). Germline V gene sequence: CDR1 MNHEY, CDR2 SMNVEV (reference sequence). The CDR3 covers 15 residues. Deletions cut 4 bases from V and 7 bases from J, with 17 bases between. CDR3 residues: CASSWAGGGVNEQFF. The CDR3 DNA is TGTGCCAGCAGTTGGGCTGGCGGGGGCGTAAATGAGCAGTTCTTC.

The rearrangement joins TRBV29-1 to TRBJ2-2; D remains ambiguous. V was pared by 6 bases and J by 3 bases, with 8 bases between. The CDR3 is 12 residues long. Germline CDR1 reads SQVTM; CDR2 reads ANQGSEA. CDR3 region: CSVTVHTGELFF. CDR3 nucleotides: TGCAGCGTGACGGTACACACCGGGGAGCTGTTTTTT.

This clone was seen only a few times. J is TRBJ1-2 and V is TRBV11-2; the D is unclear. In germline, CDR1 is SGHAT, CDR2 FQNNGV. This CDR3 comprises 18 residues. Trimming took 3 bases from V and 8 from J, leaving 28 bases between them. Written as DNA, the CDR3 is TGTGCCAGCAGCTTCGTTTCTGGGGATCAAGGTGTAGCCAGGGGCTACACCTTC. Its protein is CASSFVSGDQGVARGYTF.

The chain's CDR3 is CSVVGTGNLYGYTF. In DNA form, the CDR3 reads TGCAGCGTTGTAGGGACAGGGAATCTCTATGGCTACACCTTC. The V call is TRBV29-1, the J call TRBJ1-2, with TRBD1 identical over 9 bases. The germline gives CDR1 SQVTM, CDR2 ANQGSEA. The CDR3 runs 14 residues. V lost 4 bases and J lost 4; bases outside the gene matches: 7.

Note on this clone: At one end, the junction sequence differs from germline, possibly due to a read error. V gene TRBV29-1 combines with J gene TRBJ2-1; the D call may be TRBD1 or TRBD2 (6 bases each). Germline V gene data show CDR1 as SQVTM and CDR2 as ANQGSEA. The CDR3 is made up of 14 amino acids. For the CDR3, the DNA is TGCAGCGTGGAAGGGGGGTTTACCTACAATGAGCAGTTCTTC. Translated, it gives CSVEGGFTYNEQFF.

CDR3 in amino acids: CASSLGLDGYTF. CDR3 nucleotide sequence: TGTGCCAGCAGCCTCGGACTGGATGGCTACACCTTC. The J gene is TRBJ1-2, the V gene TRBV9; the D is unclear. The CDR3 extends over 12 amino acids. Trimming shortened V by 4 bases and J by 6 bases, and 10 bases separated the two germline ends. CDR1 SGDLS and CDR2 YYNGEE come from the germline V gene.

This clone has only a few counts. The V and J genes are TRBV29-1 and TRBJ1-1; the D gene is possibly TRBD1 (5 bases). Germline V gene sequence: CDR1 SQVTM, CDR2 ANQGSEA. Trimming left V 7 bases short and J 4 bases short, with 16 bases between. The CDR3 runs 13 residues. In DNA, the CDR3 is TGCAGCGCCGGACGGTCCAGGGCCACTGAAGCTTTCTTT. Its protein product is CSAGRSRATEAFF. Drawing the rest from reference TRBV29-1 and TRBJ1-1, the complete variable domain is SAVISQKPSRDICQRGTSLTIQCQVDSQVTMMFWYRQQPGQSLTLIATANQGSEATYESGFVIDKFPISRPNLTFSTLTVSNMSPEDSSIYLCSAGRSRATEAFFGQGTRLTVV.

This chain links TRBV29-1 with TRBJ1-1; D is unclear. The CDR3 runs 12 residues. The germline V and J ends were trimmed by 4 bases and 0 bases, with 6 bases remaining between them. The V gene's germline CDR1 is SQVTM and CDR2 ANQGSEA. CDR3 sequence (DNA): TGCAGCGTTGCGAGCATGAACACTGAAGCTTTCTTT. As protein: CSVASMNTEAFF.